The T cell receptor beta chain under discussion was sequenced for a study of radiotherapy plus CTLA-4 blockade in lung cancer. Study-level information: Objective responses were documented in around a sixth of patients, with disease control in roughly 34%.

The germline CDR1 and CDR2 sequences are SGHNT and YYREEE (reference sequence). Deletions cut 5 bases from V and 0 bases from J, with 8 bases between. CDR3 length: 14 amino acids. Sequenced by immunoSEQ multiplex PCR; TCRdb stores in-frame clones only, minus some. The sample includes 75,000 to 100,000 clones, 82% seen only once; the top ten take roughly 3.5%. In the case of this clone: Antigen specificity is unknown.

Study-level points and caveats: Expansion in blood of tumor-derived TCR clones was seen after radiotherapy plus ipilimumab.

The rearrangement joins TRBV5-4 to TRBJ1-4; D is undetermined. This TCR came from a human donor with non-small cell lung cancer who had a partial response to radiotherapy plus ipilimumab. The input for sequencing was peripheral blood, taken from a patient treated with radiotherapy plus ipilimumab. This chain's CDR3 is CASRDGATNEKLFF. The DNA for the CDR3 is TGTGCCAGCAGAGACGGGGCAACTAATGAAAAACTGTTTTTT.